What follows is one T cell receptor (beta chain) and its context. Its antigen remains unidentified. Assay: immunoSEQ multiplex PCR; the TCRdb copy retains only in-frame clones and omits some. The repertoire holds some 200,000 clones, with approximately 92% as singletons. This sample was included in a study of T cell responses to AZD1222 COVID-19 vaccine. Overall study findings and caveats: Unmutated variant regions are reportedly the target of nearly half of TCRs that are spike-specific.

The ends were cut back, 4 bases at V and 8 bases at J, with 23 bases in the middle. The CDR3 is 15 amino acids. Germline V CDR1 and CDR2: SQVTM, ANQGSEA. This specimen consisted of peripheral blood, obtained 28 days after the second dose of the MenACWY control vaccine. This receptor was taken from an adult who received the MenACWY meningococcal vaccine as a control. The J gene is TRBJ1-2, the V gene TRBV29-1; possible D gene TRBD1, 5 bases. This CDR3 is CSVVGIGAPTGGYTF. CDR3 DNA: TGCAGCGTTGTCGGAATAGGGGCCCCGACCGGGGGCTACACCTTC.